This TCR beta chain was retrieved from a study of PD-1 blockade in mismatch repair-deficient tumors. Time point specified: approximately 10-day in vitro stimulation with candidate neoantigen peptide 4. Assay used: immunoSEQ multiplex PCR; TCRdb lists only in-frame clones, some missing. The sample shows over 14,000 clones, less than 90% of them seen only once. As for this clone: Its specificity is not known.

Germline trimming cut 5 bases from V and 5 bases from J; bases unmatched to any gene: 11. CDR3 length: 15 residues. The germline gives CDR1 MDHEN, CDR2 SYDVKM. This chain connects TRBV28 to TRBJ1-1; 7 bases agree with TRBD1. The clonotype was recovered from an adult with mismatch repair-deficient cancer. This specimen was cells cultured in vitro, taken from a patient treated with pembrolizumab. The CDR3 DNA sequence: TGTGCCAGCAGTCCACGAAGACAGGGCGGGACTGAAGCTTTCTTT. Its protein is CASSPRRQGGTEAFF.